The clone carrying this T cell receptor (beta chain) was recorded only once. What it binds is unknown. These data belong to a study of OX40 agonist ivuxolimab in advanced cancers. Overall study context: Ivuxolimab is an agonistic anti-OX40 (CD134) antibody, and patients were treated with it. Patients received ivuxolimab, an intravenous treatment, every 2 weeks at 0.01 to 10 mg/kg.

Libraries were prepared by immunoSEQ multiplex PCR; TCRdb keeps only in-frame clonotypes and omits some of them. The sample lists some 76,000 clones, about 82% seen once, with around 1.8% in the top ten. General study results and limits: Undetermined was the antigen specificity of the expanded peripheral T cells.

The CDR3 is 16 residues long. Germline CDR1 is SGHVS and CDR2 is FQNEAQ. The junction had 6 bases not matched to a gene; V was cut back by 1 base and J by 6 bases. This TCR was sampled from an adult with an advanced solid tumor such as melanoma, head and neck, liver or kidney cancer. This chain links TRBV7-8 with TRBJ2-1; 10 positions match TRBD1. The specimen comprised CD4+ or CD8+ T cells sorted from blood, sampled in a trial of the OX40 agonist ivuxolimab. CDR3 protein: CASSLGGTGDFNEQFF. CDR3 nucleotides: TGTGCCAGCAGCTTAGGGGGGACAGGGGACTTCAATGAGCAGTTCTTC.